Listed below are T cell receptor beta chains from one sample, sequenced in a study of T cell repertoires in cytomegalovirus infection. TCRdb called the reads again in MiXCR, with one record for every CDR3 protein. The table includes about 57,000 distinct CDR3 sequences, around 20% detected once. Antigens of these TCRs are unknown. Sequenced material: CD8+ T cells from cultured PBMCs, taken from culture after CMV antigen stimulation. All receptors come from a human donor in good health (CMV status not recorded). Some clones in this sample may be carry-over from other donors' samples. Both conserved end residues are part of each CDR3. Each record gives: V gene, D gene, clone size, J gene, CDR3 protein, CDR3 DNA. D genes are given only for firm matches. The listing skips clone size in some rows; elsewhere it reads once, few, many or a size class.

>TRBV27|.|.|TRBJ1-6
CASSLGTTISPLHF
TGTGCCAGCAGTTTGGGCACAACTATTTCACCCCTCCACTTT
>TRBV10-3|TRBD2|.|TRBJ2-1
CAISKETSGVYNEQFF
TGTGCCATCAGTAAAGAGACTAGCGGGGTTTACAATGAGCAGTTCTTC
>TRBV7-4|.|.|TRBJ1-1
CASSLVTEAFF
TGTGCCAGCAGCTTAGTCACTGAAGCTTTCTTT
>TRBV5-6|.|.|TRBJ2-7
CASSLSGVSSYEQYF
TGTGCCAGCAGCTTGTCGGGGGTGAGCTCCTACGAGCAGTACTTC
>TRBV12-3/TRBV12-4|TRBD1|.|TRBJ1-1
CASRTGPTEAFF
TGTGCCAGCAGGACAGGGCCCACTGAAGCTTTCTTT
>TRBV5-4|.|many|TRBJ2-1
CASSLESYNEQFF
TGTGCCAGCAGCTTGGAATCCTACAATGAGCAGTTCTTC
>TRBV4-1|TRBD2|.|TRBJ2-5
CASSLGLAGNQETQYF
TGCGCCAGCAGCCTAGGACTAGCGGGGAACCAAGAGACCCAGTACTTC
>TRBV28|.|.|TRBJ1-1
CASTVFGSNTEAFF
TGTGCCAGCACCGTTTTTGGGTCGAACACTGAAGCTTTCTTT
>TRBV20-1|TRBD1|.|TRBJ1-5
CSARVPSSETGTRNQPQHF
TGCAGTGCTAGAGTCCCCTCCTCCGAGACAGGGACCCGCAATCAGCCCCAGCATTTT
>TRBV7-3|.|.|TRBJ1-1
CASSLEVFYTEAFF
TGTGCCAGCAGCTTAGAGGTTTTTTACACTGAAGCTTTCTTT
>TRBV6-2/TRBV6-3|TRBD1|.|TRBJ1-1
CASSQYGTGYTEAFF
TGTGCCAGCAGTCAATACGGGACAGGGTATACTGAAGCTTTCTTT
>TRBV4-3|TRBD1|.|TRBJ2-7
CASSQEVTGDYEQYF
TGCGCCAGCAGCCAAGAAGTGACAGGGGATTACGAGCAGTACTTC
>TRBV7-2|.|.|TRBJ2-3
CASSLTPGRTDTQYF
TGTGCCAGCAGCTTAACTCCAGGGCGAACAGATACGCAGTATTTT
>TRBV4-2|TRBD1|few|TRBJ2-4
CASSPALWGQSLAKNIQYF
TGTGCCAGCAGCCCAGCACTATGGGGACAGAGCCTAGCCAAAAACATTCAGTACTTC
>TRBV12-3/TRBV12-4|TRBD2|.|TRBJ2-3
CASSPWRGASDTQYF
TGTGCCAGCAGTCCTTGGCGGGGGGCTTCAGATACGCAGTATTTT
>TRBV6-2/TRBV6-3|.|.|TRBJ1-1
CDSSYPSATLAREAFF
TGTGACAGCAGTTACCCGTCGGCGACGTTGGCACGTGAAGCTTTCTTT
>TRBV12-3/TRBV12-4|TRBD2|.|TRBJ2-5
CASSSLRDYKETQYF
TGTGCCAGCAGTTCACTCCGGGACTACAAAGAGACCCAGTACTTC
>TRBV27|.|.|TRBJ2-1
CASSFHTGSYNEQFF
TGTGCCAGCAGTTTTCACACCGGCTCCTACAATGAGCAGTTCTTC
>TRBV10-3|.|.|TRBJ1-5
CAISSDVDPSGQPQHF
TGTGCCATCAGCTCGGACGTCGATCCTTCAGGGCAGCCCCAGCATTTT
>TRBV7-8|.|many|TRBJ1-5
CASGGRGNQPQHF
TGTGCCTCGGGGGGGCGCGGCAATCAGCCCCAGCATTTT
>TRBV12-5|.|.|TRBJ1-2
CASGLGQTGYTF
TGTGCTAGTGGTTTGGGCCAAACTGGCTACACCTTC
>TRBV2|TRBD1|few|TRBJ2-2
CASSGTGVNGELFF
TGTGCCAGCAGCGGGACAGGGGTGAACGGGGAGCTGTTTTTT
>TRBV4-3|.|.|TRBJ2-1
CASSQVLRAYNEQFF
TGCGCCAGCAGCCAAGTTTTAAGGGCTTACAATGAGCAGTTCTTC
>TRBV7-8|.|.|TRBJ1-6
CASSSGVTGASPLHF
TGTGCCAGCAGCTCCGGGGTAACAGGAGCGTCACCCCTCCACTTT
>TRBV6-5|TRBD1|few|TRBJ1-3
CASSYSTRDSSGNTIYF
TGTGCCAGCAGTTACTCGACCCGGGACAGCTCTGGAAACACCATATATTTT
>TRBV7-6|.|.|TRBJ2-7
CASSTSSYEQYF
TGTGCCAGCAGTACCTCGAGCTACGAGCAGTACTTC
>TRBV2|.|few|TRBJ2-1
CASTADLRSYNEQFF
TGTGCCAGCACGGCGGACTTACGCTCCTACAATGAGCAGTTCTTC
>TRBV6-6|TRBD2|few|TRBJ2-7
CASSGGRLAGDSYEQYF
TGTGCCAGCAGTGGGGGCAGACTAGCGGGGGACTCCTACGAGCAGTACTTC
>TRBV7-2|TRBD1|few|TRBJ1-2
CASSPPWTGYGYTF
TGTGCCAGCAGCCCCCCTTGGACAGGCTATGGCTACACCTTC
>TRBV29-1|TRBD1|few|TRBJ2-7
CSVVPFTGTGKGEQYF
TGCAGCGTTGTACCCTTCACCGGGACAGGCAAAGGGGAGCAGTACTTC
>TRBV12-3/TRBV12-4|.|.|TRBJ2-7
CASRGGGVPPKYEQYF
TGTGCCAGCAGGGGAGGGGGGGTGCCCCCCAAATACGAGCAGTACTTC
>TRBV15|.|many|TRBJ1-4
CATSRDLNPTEKLFF
TGTGCCACCAGCAGAGATCTCAACCCGACGGAAAAACTGTTTTTT
>TRBV11-2|.|few|TRBJ1-1
CASSLGVTEAFF
TGTGCCAGCAGCTTAGGAGTTACTGAAGCTTTCTTT
>TRBV27|TRBD1|.|TRBJ1-5
CASSLSPGQGREPQHF
TGTGCCAGCAGTTTATCTCCGGGACAGGGGAGAGAGCCCCAGCATTTT
>TRBV2|.|few|TRBJ1-5
CASSARGGNQPQHF
TGTGCCAGCAGCGCGAGGGGGGGCAATCAGCCCCAGCATTTT
>TRBV9|.|.|TRBJ1-5
CASSVEGLSNQPQHF
TGTGCCAGCAGCGTAGAAGGGCTTAGCAATCAGCCCCAGCATTTT
>TRBV15|.|.|TRBJ1-1
CATSRDRALNTEAFF
TGTGCCACCAGCAGAGACAGGGCGCTGAACACTGAAGCTTTCTTT
>TRBV7-9|TRBD1|.|TRBJ1-1
CASSSSLTGTGNTEAFF
TGTGCCAGCAGCTCATCCCTAACCGGGACAGGGAACACTGAAGCTTTCTTT
>TRBV12-3/TRBV12-4|.|.|TRBJ1-4
CASSLIDSRLFF
TGTGCCAGCAGTTTAATTGACTCAAGGCTGTTTTTT
>TRBV12-3/TRBV12-4|TRBD1|.|TRBJ2-7
CASSLTQGDNEQYF
TGTGCCAGCAGTTTAACACAGGGGGACAACGAGCAGTACTTC
>TRBV7-8|.|.|TRBJ1-1
CASSLPAGDDTEAFF
TGTGCCAGCAGCTTACCGGCGGGCGATGACACTGAAGCTTTCTTT
>TRBV5-1|TRBD1|.|TRBJ2-7
CASSQGTGVPYEQYF
TGCGCCAGCAGCCAAGGGACAGGGGTGCCCTACGAGCAGTACTTC
>TRBV7-2|.|few|TRBJ2-1
CASSLRAGTQRYEQFF
TGTGCCAGCAGCTTAAGAGCCGGGACACAAAGATATGAGCAGTTCTTC
>TRBV19|.|.|TRBJ2-7
CASSTAEGAKQYF
TGTGCCAGTAGTACAGCGGAGGGGGCCAAGCAGTACTTC
>TRBV7-2|.|.|TRBJ2-7
CASSRMKTDYEQYF
TGTGCCAGCAGCCGGATGAAAACAGATTACGAGCAGTACTTC
>TRBV28|.|.|TRBJ1-2
CASSSDISRGQPRRGYTF
TGTGCCAGCAGTTCCGATATCTCACGGGGACAACCCCGGCGGGGCTACACCTTC
>TRBV12-3/TRBV12-4|.|few|TRBJ2-3
CASSFSQGSGTDTQYF
TGTGCCAGCAGTTTCTCCCAGGGGTCGGGCACAGATACGCAGTATTTT
>TRBV7-9|.|many|TRBJ1-1
CASSPRDRDEAFF
TGTGCCAGCAGCCCTCGGGACCGCGATGAAGCTTTCTTT
>TRBV6-6|.|few|TRBJ1-2
CASSSPDRPYGYTF
TGTGCCAGCAGTTCGCCCGACAGGCCCTATGGCTACACCTTC
>TRBV7-8|.|few|TRBJ2-7
CASSWQGLSYEQYF
TGTGCCAGCAGCTGGCAGGGGCTATCCTACGAGCAGTACTTC